This entry concerns a single TCR beta chain. Repertoires were generated with immunoSEQ multiplex PCR, while TCRdb's copy carries only in-frame clones and drops some. The table lists 54,000 or so clones, 85% to 95% of them singletons, with roughly 2.3% in the top ten. This record belongs to a study of control samples from healthy donors and cancer patients. What was sequenced was blood. This receptor was obtained from a man younger than 40 in good health.

CDR3 nucleotide sequence: TGTGCCAGCGCCCGGAGAGCGGGTACAGATACGCAGTATTTT. Amino acid sequence: CASARRAGTDTQYF. The rearrangement uses TRBV7-3 and TRBJ2-3, with D tentatively TRBD2 (6 bases). This CDR3 spans 14 amino acids. The V and J ends lost 8 bases and 3 bases respectively, with 15 bases between them. The V gene's germline CDR1 is SGHTA and CDR2 FQGTGA.